The 17 T cell receptor beta chains given below trace back to one sample, sequenced in a study of blood T cell repertoires in COVID-19. Method: immunoSEQ multiplex PCR; TCRdb's copy keeps in-frame clones and lacks some. The table lists about 250,000 clones, about 80% of them singletons. Sequenced input: peripheral blood. All receptors come from a man in his fifties or sixties with active or convalescent COVID-19.

The genes are TRBV2 and TRBJ2-5, with D unresolved. There are 9 residues in the CDR3. V lost 6 bases, J lost 13 bases, and 9 bases lay in between. Germline V gene data show CDR1 as SNHLY and CDR2 as FYNNEI. The CDR3 bases are TGTGCCAGCAGCCCCCTCGGGTACTTC. This codes for CASSPLGYF.

V gene TRBV19 combines with J gene TRBJ1-6, with 10 bases that match TRBD1. This CDR3 is 14 amino acids long. V dropped 4 bases and J dropped 9; count of bases not matched to a gene: 3. The germline V gene has CDR1 LNHDA and CDR2 SQIVND (reference sequence). The CDR3 coding sequence is TGTGCCAGTAGTACGACAGGGGGCTTTTCACCCCTCCACTTT. Its translation is CASSTTGGFSPLHF.

The rearrangement uses TRBV29-1 and TRBJ1-2; 7 nucleotides agree with TRBD1. Germline V gene data show CDR1 as SQVTM and CDR2 as ANQGSEA. V was clipped by 1 base and J by 2 bases; unmatched bases: 4. The CDR3 runs to 14 residues. CDR3 amino acids: CSVEGGTVNYGYTF. CDR3 DNA sequence: TGCAGCGTTGAAGGTGGGACAGTCAACTATGGCTACACCTTC. Full variable domain (missing parts from reference TRBV29-1 and TRBJ1-2): SAVISQKPSRDICQRGTSLTIQCQVDSQVTMMFWYRQQPGQSLTLIATANQGSEATYESGFVIDKFPISRPNLTFSTLTVSNMSPEDSSIYLCSVEGGTVNYGYTFGSGTRLTVV.

The V gene is TRBV6-6, the J gene TRBJ1-1; D remains unclear. The V gene's germline CDR1 is MNHNY and CDR2 SVGAGI (reference sequence). V was cut by 0 bases and J by 5 bases, with 10 bases left in between. The CDR3 is 14 amino acids. The CDR3: CASSYSHERTEAFF. CDR3 sequence (DNA): TGTGCCAGCAGTTACTCGCACGAGAGGACTGAAGCTTTCTTT.

V and J are TRBV7-2 and TRBJ2-1; TRBD2 aligns across 9 bases. Trimming took 0 bases from V and 10 from J; bases not matched to a gene: 10. Germline CDR1 is SGHTA and CDR2 is FQGNSA. The length of the CDR3 is 16 residues. The CDR3 protein is CASSLAAGGRSREQFF. As DNA, the CDR3 is TGTGCCAGCAGCTTAGCGGCGGGGGGGCGATCTCGAGAGCAGTTCTTC.

The chain uses TRBV6-5 and TRBJ1-2; 7 bases are a match to TRBD1. The CDR3 covers 13 residues. CDR1 MNHEY and CDR2 SVGAGI come from the germline V gene. The ends lost 6 bases at V and 4 bases at J; junction bases unmatched: 5. The CDR3 region is CASSVGTAYGYTF. The CDR3, as DNA: TGTGCCAGCAGCGTTGGGACAGCCTATGGCTACACCTTC.

The V and J genes are TRBV7-2 and TRBJ2-7; 7 positions agree with TRBD2. The germline V gene has CDR1 SGHTA and CDR2 FQGNSA. The CDR3 length is 14 residues. The J segment lost 3 bases and the V segment lost 3 bases, leaving 5 bases of the junction unmatched. Here the CDR3 DNA reads TGTGCCAGCAGCTTGGAGGGAGGGCGCTACGAGCAGTACTTC. Translation: CASSLEGGRYEQYF.

CDR3: CASSQGTGGETQYF. Here the CDR3 DNA reads TGCGCCAGCAGCCAAGGGACAGGGGGGGAGACCCAGTACTTC. V is TRBV4-1 and J is TRBJ2-5; 10 positions match TRBD1. The CDR3 is 14 amino acids. Losses at the gene ends were 1 base for V and 5 bases for J; bases not matched to a gene: 1. CDR1 MGHRA and CDR2 YSYEKL come from the germline V gene.

V gene TRBV19 combines with J gene TRBJ1-2, with 8 bases identical to TRBD1. CDR3 length: 14 amino acids. Germline V gene data show CDR1 as LNHDA and CDR2 as SQIVND (reference sequence). Trimming at V came to 7 bases and at J to 5 bases, leaving 9 bases not matched to a gene. CDR3 amino acids: CASTKDRAGYGYTF. For the CDR3, the DNA is TGTGCCAGTACCAAGGACAGGGCAGGATATGGCTACACCTTC.

The chain couples TRBV28 to TRBJ1-5; TRBD1 is a possible D gene (5 bases). Per germline, CDR1 MDHEN and CDR2 SYDVKM. This CDR3 spans 14 amino acids. V lost 6 bases, J lost 3 bases, and 12 bases lay in between. The CDR3 spells CASRSDRSNQPQHF. The CDR3 DNA is TGTGCCAGCAGGTCTGACAGATCCAATCAGCCCCAGCATTTT.

The gene calls are TRBV18 and TRBJ2-1, with 7 bases that match TRBD2. The CDR3 extends over 15 amino acids. Germline V gives CDR1 KGHSH, CDR2 LQKENI. The junction had 9 bases not matched to a gene; V was cut back by 7 bases and J by 3 bases. The CDR3 nucleotides are TGTGCCAGCTGCCCCAGCGGGGTCCTCTACAATGAGCAGTTCTTC. The encoded protein is CASCPSGVLYNEQFF.

This clone has just one count. Other DNA sequences in this sample translate to the same CDR3. The rearrangement joins TRBV7-2 to TRBJ2-3; 8 bases align to TRBD2. The CDR3 extends over 16 amino acids. With 1 base clipped from V and 2 bases from J, the junction kept 5 bases outside the gene matches. Germline CDR1 reads SGHTA; CDR2 reads FQGNSA. The CDR3 reads CASSLVASGLTDTQYF. The DNA of the CDR3 is TGTGCCAGCAGCTTAGTGGCTAGCGGGCTCACAGATACGCAGTATTTT.

This chain connects TRBV18 to TRBJ2-7, with D maybe TRBD2 (7 bases). The CDR3 has 14 amino acids. V lost 3 bases to trimming and J lost 3 bases, with 12 bases between them. Germline V gene lookup returns CDR1 KGHSH and CDR2 LQKENI. CDR3 bases: TGTGCCAGCTCACCTTACGGGGGGCTCTACGAGCAGTACTTC. Amino acids: CASSPYGGLYEQYF.

The chain joins TRBV5-8 to TRBJ1-5; D is undetermined. V lost 4 bases, J lost 6 bases, and 8 bases lay in between. The CDR3 spans 12 residues. CDR1 is SGHTS, CDR2 YDEGEE, per germline. CDR3: CASSRRGQPQHF. CDR3 coding DNA: TGTGCCAGCAGCCGCCGAGGTCAGCCCCAGCATTTT.

V is TRBV27 and J is TRBJ1-4; D remains ambiguous. The CDR3 covers 14 residues. V lost 6 bases, J lost 4 bases, and 12 bases lay in between. The germline V gene has CDR1 MNHEY and CDR2 SMNVEV (reference sequence). CDR3 amino acids: CASSVRVLNEKLFF. CDR3 sequence (DNA): TGTGCCAGCAGCGTCCGGGTTCTTAATGAAAAACTGTTTTTT. Together with reference TRBV27 and TRBJ1-4, the CDR3 gives the full variable domain: EAQVTQNPRYLITVTGKKLTVTCSQNMNHEYMSWYRQDPGLGLRQIYYSMNVEVTDKGDVPEGYKVSRKEKRNFPLILESPSPNQTSLYFCASSVRVLNEKLFFGSGTQLSVL.

This clone occurred a few times. V is TRBV30 and J is TRBJ1-1; TRBD1 might be the D (6 bases). This CDR3 comprises 14 residues. Germline V gene sequence: CDR1 GTSNPN, CDR2 SVGIG (reference sequence). Trimming took 5 bases from V and 4 from J, leaving 17 bases between them. CDR3 in DNA: TGTGCCTGGCATTTAGTCCCAGGGGCCACTGAAGCTTTCTTT. Its protein is CAWHLVPGATEAFF.

V usage is TRBV7-6 and J usage is TRBJ2-6; TRBD1 is a possible D gene (6 bases). The V gene's germline CDR1 is SGHVS and CDR2 FNYEAQ. Trimming shortened V by 5 bases and J by 2 bases, and 13 bases separated the two germline ends. The CDR3 consists of 16 residues. CDR3 amino acids: CASSRPPGAGANVLTF. In nucleotides, the CDR3 is TGTGCCAGCAGCCGTCCCCCAGGGGCTGGGGCCAACGTCCTGACTTTC. Together with reference TRBV7-6 and TRBJ2-6, the CDR3 gives the full variable domain: GAGVSQSPRYKVTKRGQDVALRCDPISGHVSLYWYRQALGQGPEFLTYFNYEAQQDKSGLPNDRFSAERPEGSISTLTIQRTEQRDSAMYRCASSRPPGAGANVLTFGAGSRLTVL.